This T cell receptor beta chain came from a study of PD-1 blockade in classical Hodgkin lymphoma. The patients all showed relapse after autologous stem cell transplantation, while their brentuximab vedotin exposure varied. The table lists this clone with a count of one. The table came from immunoSEQ multiplex PCR; TCRdb's copy has only in-frame clones and leaves some out. This table has tens of thousands of clones, over 75% appearing once. V was clipped by 4 bases and J by 0 bases; unmatched bases: 12. Germline V gives CDR1 MGHRA, CDR2 YSYEKL. The CDR3 contains 19 residues. The source is a human donor with classical Hodgkin lymphoma. Sequences were derived from peripheral blood mononuclear cells (PBMCs), sampled at baseline. The genes are TRBV4-1 and TRBJ2-6; 7 positions agree with TRBD2. The CDR3 spells CASSPTSPGDYSGANVLTF. CDR3 nucleotide sequence: TGCGCCAGCAGCCCCACCTCGCCGGGGGACTACTCTGGGGCCAACGTCCTGACTTTC.